This TCR beta chain originates from a study of quantifying T cell responses using KT2 cells. Whole-study context: cDNA was made from DNase-treated RNA using alpha and beta constant primers.

Trimming shortened V by 0 bases and J by 4 bases, and 2 bases separated the two germline ends. Germline V gene sequence: CDR1 ENHRY, CDR2 SYGVKD. This CDR3 spans 12 amino acids. Different KT2-to-PBMC ratios were created with a constant PBMC count. A single-stranded UMI oligo with SP2 sequence was ligated to cDNA 3' ends. First-round PCR used around 4 cycles and beta primers RC1.1 and RC1.2 covering TRBC1 and TRBC2. TCRdb used MiXCR to reprocess the UMI-ligation and nested PCR reads, holding one entry per CDR3 protein. Found here are fewer than 50,000 distinct CDR3 sequences, over 15% of them singletons; the top ten hold roughly 40%. This clonotype has a count of ten or more.

This TCR came from a human donor. The V and J genes are TRBV10-3 and TRBJ2-3; D unclear. Sequencing was done on a sample of PBMCs spiked with cells of the T cell clone KT2. The chain's CDR3 is CAISESADTQYF. CDR3 DNA sequence: TGTGCCATCAGTGAGTCCGCAGATACGCAGTATTTT.